Below, 25 T cell receptor beta chains from the same sample are listed, as sequenced in a study of CD8 T cells in ankylosing spondylitis. The study, taken as a whole, reports: A motif of roughly eight highly homologous TCR beta variants was seen as apparently characteristic of ankylosing spondylitis blood.

TCRdb itself ran the 5' RACE reads through MiXCR, one entry per CDR3 protein. The sample carries more than 600,000 distinct CDR3 sequences, 19% recorded once. Antigens for these TCRs are unknown. The source material was blood, either unsorted or a sorted T cell fraction (not recorded which). The receptors shown here come from a male donor with ankylosing spondylitis.

V usage is TRBV5-1 and J usage is TRBJ2-3; 12 bases line up with TRBD2. V lost 4 bases and J lost 6; bases outside the gene matches: 12. The CDR3 contains 17 residues. Germline V gives CDR1 SGHRS, CDR2 YFSETQ. The CDR3 reads CASSPQTSGGAGDTQYF. For the CDR3, the DNA is TGCGCCAGCAGCCCGCAGACTAGCGGGGGTGCGGGGGATACGCAGTATTTT.

In this sample, this clonotype turned up a few times. The gene calls are TRBV9 and TRBJ2-3; the match to TRBD2 covers 8 bases. The trim removed 4 bases at V and 0 bases at J, leaving 10 bases unmatched. The CDR3 runs 17 residues. Germline-derived CDR1 and CDR2 are SGDLS and YYNGEE. The CDR3, as DNA: TGTGCCAGCAGCCCGCGGGGGGCAATCTCCAGCACAGATACGCAGTATTTT. Its translation: CASSPRGAISSTDTQYF.

This clonotype occurred a few times. This chain connects TRBV11-2 to TRBJ2-5; the D gene is possibly TRBD2 (6 bases). Germline V gives CDR1 SGHAT, CDR2 FQNNGV. This CDR3 has 14 amino acids. The ends were cut back, 8 bases at V and 5 bases at J, with 18 bases in the middle. The chain's CDR3 is CASSYFTGGETQYF. The CDR3 DNA reads TGTGCCAGCTCCTACTTTACCGGAGGGGAGACCCAGTACTTC.

Notes on this clonotype: One junction end does not reproduce the germline sequence, and a read error may be involved. V usage is TRBV7-9 and J usage is TRBJ2-1; unclear D gene. Germline V gene lookup returns CDR1 SEHNR and CDR2 FQNEAQ (reference sequence). The CDR3 extends over 13 amino acids. This CDR3 reads CASSPQQSNEQIF. The CDR3 DNA reads as TGTGCCAGCAGCCCCCAACAGTCTAATGAGCAGATCTTC.

This clonotype was detected only a few times. The CDR3 DNA reads as TGCAGTGCTAGACAGGGAAATCCGAATGAGCAGTTCTTC. Encoded protein: CSARQGNPNEQFF. The chain couples TRBV20-1 to TRBJ2-1, with TRBD1 as a possible D gene (5 bases). V lost 2 bases to trimming and J lost 7 bases, with 12 bases between them. Germline assignment: CDR1 DFQATT and CDR2 SNEGSKA (reference sequence). The CDR3 length is 13 residues.

This clonotype was observed a few times. The chain employs TRBV4-1 and TRBJ2-7, with D hard to call. The V end lost 0 bases, the J end lost 2 bases, and 5 bases lay between the germline ends. The CDR3 covers 13 residues. The germline V gene encodes CDR1 MGHRA and CDR2 YSYEKL. The CDR3 coding sequence is TGCGCCAGCAGCCAAGAACGAACCTACGAGCAGTACTTC. This encodes CASSQERTYEQYF.

This chain connects TRBV20-1 to TRBJ2-5, with 8 bases lining up with TRBD2. After removal of 3 bases from V and 5 bases from J, the junction contained 11 bases not matched to a gene. The CDR3 sequence is 15 residues long. Germline V gene sequence: CDR1 DFQATT, CDR2 SNEGSKA (reference sequence). Here the CDR3 DNA reads TGCAGTGCTAGGCCTACTAGCGGAAACCGGGAGACCCAGTACTTC. Its protein product is CSARPTSGNRETQYF.

The chain uses TRBV27 and TRBJ2-2; possibly TRBD2 for D (6 bases). V was trimmed by 3 bases and J by 6 bases, leaving 8 bases between them. The CDR3 sequence is 13 residues long. The germline CDR1 and CDR2 sequences are MNHEY and SMNVEV (reference sequence). The CDR3 sequence is CASSFERAGELFF. The CDR3 DNA is TGTGCCAGCAGTTTTGAGCGGGCCGGGGAGCTGTTTTTT.

This clonotype was detected ten times or more. The V call is TRBV5-1, the J call TRBJ1-1, with D hard to call. Trimming removed 3 bases at V and 0 bases at J, with 18 bases between. Germline values: CDR1 SGHRS, CDR2 YFSETQ. The CDR3 extends over 17 amino acids. The CDR3 DNA is TGCGCCAGCAGCTACGGTTTCGGAGTGGGAATGAACACTGAAGCTTTCTTT. Amino acid sequence: CASSYGFGVGMNTEAFF.

This clonotype occurred many times. The genes are TRBV12-3 or TRBV12-4 and TRBJ2-3; 9 bases align to TRBD2. Trimming removed 3 bases from V and 3 bases from J; junction bases left unmatched: 4. The CDR3 is 15 amino acids. CDR3 coding DNA: TGTGCCAGCAGTTTCGGCGGGAGGGGAACAGATACGCAGTATTTT. Translating gives CASSFGGRGTDTQYF.

The rearrangement uses TRBV30 and TRBJ2-2, with D perhaps matching TRBD2 (7 bases). V lost 5 bases, J lost 3 bases, and 13 bases lay in between. Germline CDR1 GTSNPN, CDR2 SVGIG (reference sequence). The CDR3 runs 14 residues. The CDR3 loop reads CAWDRGADTGELFF. DNA of the CDR3: TGTGCCTGGGACCGGGGGGCCGACACCGGGGAGCTGTTTTTT.

In this sample, this clonotype turned up a few times. One end of the junction varies from germline; a read error may be responsible. This chain connects TRBV4-3 to TRBJ2-3; 7 bases map to TRBD2. The CDR3 length is 14 residues. CDR1 is LGHNA and CDR2 is YSLEER in the germline V gene. The CDR3 protein is CASSQTTLAARLDF. For the CDR3, the DNA is TGCGCCAGCAGCCAAACCACCCTAGCGGCCCGATTGGATTTT.

This clonotype came up a few times. This chain links TRBV29-1 with TRBJ2-2; 7 nucleotides line up with TRBD2. From germline, CDR1 is SQVTM and CDR2 ANQGSEA. This CDR3 spans 14 amino acids. Trimming at V came to 4 bases and at J to 4 bases, leaving 6 bases not matched to a gene. The DNA of the CDR3 is TGCAGCGTTGTTTGGCGGGAGAGCACCGGGGAGCTGTTTTTT. Translating gives CSVVWRESTGELFF.

This clonotype was picked up many times. V is TRBV28 and J is TRBJ2-1, with 8 nucleotides matching TRBD2. V gave up 6 bases and J gave up 10 bases; unmatched junction bases: 17. The germline V gene has CDR1 MDHEN and CDR2 SYDVKM. The CDR3 runs to 16 residues. CDR3 nucleotide sequence: TGTGCCAGCAGACCGGGACTAGGACCGCGGCGGCTAGAGCAGTTCTTC. This encodes CASRPGLGPRRLEQFF. Full variable domain (outside the CDR3, taken from reference TRBV28 and TRBJ2-1): DVKVTQSSRYLVKRTGEKVFLECVQDMDHENMFWYRQDPGLGLRLIYFSYDVKMKEKGDIPEGYSVSREKKERFSLILESASTNQTSMYLCASRPGLGPRRLEQFFGPGTRLTVL.

The chain has TRBV12-3 or TRBV12-4 and TRBJ2-2, with 9 bases fitting TRBD2. The CDR3 is 18 residues long. Germline trimming cut 3 bases from V and 4 bases from J; bases unmatched to any gene: 12. The CDR3 nucleotides are TGTGCCAGCAGTTTGGAAGAGCCGGGACTAGCAAGCACCGGGGAGCTGTTTTTT. Translated, it gives CASSLEEPGLASTGELFF.

This chain connects TRBV20-1 to TRBJ1-1, with D unresolved. From germline, CDR1 is DFQATT and CDR2 SNEGSKA (reference sequence). CDR3 length: 12 residues. The CDR3 nucleotides read TGCAGAGTCAACCTACCGGGCACTGAAGCTTTCTTT. It specifies CRVNLPGTEAFF.

This clonotype was found a few times. This chain connects TRBV6-5 to TRBJ1-2; the D is unclear. CDR1 and CDR2 from the germline V gene are MNHEY and SVGAGI. Trimming stripped 4 bases from V and 8 bases from J, with 14 bases between. The CDR3 is 13 amino acids. CDR3 nucleotides: TGTGCCAGCAGTTGGACCCCTTCTGAAGGCTACACCTTC. Encoded protein: CASSWTPSEGYTF.

The table lists this clonotype with a few counts. This chain uses TRBV9 with TRBJ2-4; 10 positions match TRBD1. The V gene end was trimmed by 3 bases and the J gene end by 6 bases; junction bases not matched to a gene: 15. Per germline, CDR1 SGDLS and CDR2 YYNGEE. The CDR3 is made up of 18 amino acids. CDR3 coding DNA: TGTGCCAGCAGCGAAGGGACAGGGGCAGGACTCCTAGTAAACATTCAGTACTTC. Its protein is CASSEGTGAGLLVNIQYF.

This clonotype has a count of ten or more. This chain joins TRBV7-9 and TRBJ2-7; TRBD1 is a possible D gene (6 bases). Trimming pared 3 bases from V and 5 bases from J, leaving 8 bases between. Germline lookup yields CDR1 SEHNR and CDR2 FQNEAQ (reference sequence). The CDR3 consists of 12 residues. This chain's CDR3 is CASSLTGNEQYF. The CDR3 nucleotides are TGTGCCAGCAGCTTGACAGGAAACGAGCAGTACTTC.

The chain is built from TRBV28 and TRBJ2-4; 8 bases line up with TRBD2. Germline V gene lookup returns CDR1 MDHEN and CDR2 SYDVKM. The V segment lost 5 bases and the J segment 2 bases; nucleotides outside the gene matches: 17. The CDR3 contains 19 residues. CDR3 in amino acids: CASSPKAGAWAGPKNIQYF. DNA for the CDR3: TGTGCCAGCAGTCCCAAAGCGGGAGCTTGGGCCGGCCCCAAAAACATTCAGTACTTC.

This chain uses TRBV30 with TRBJ1-1, with unresolved D. Trimming took 4 bases from V and 5 from J, leaving 14 bases between them. Germline values: CDR1 GTSNPN, CDR2 SVGIG (reference sequence). CDR3 size: 13 residues. The CDR3 loop is CAWKEEARTEAFF. Here the CDR3 DNA reads TGTGCCTGGAAAGAGGAGGCGAGGACTGAAGCTTTCTTT.

In its sample, this clonotype was seen a few times. The rearrangement links TRBV9 to TRBJ2-3; D may be TRBD2 (6 bases). The CDR3 totals 15 residues. The germline V gene has CDR1 SGDLS and CDR2 YYNGEE. Trimming removed 0 bases at V and 2 bases at J, with 10 bases between. CDR3 region: CASSVEGGVTDTQYF. Here the CDR3 DNA reads TGTGCCAGCAGCGTAGAAGGCGGGGTCACAGATACGCAGTATTTT.

This clonotype has at least ten counts. This sequence joins TRBV7-6 and TRBJ1-1; D may be TRBD1 (5 bases). V gave up 5 bases and J gave up 2 bases, with 12 bases separating them. The CDR3 extends over 14 amino acids. Germline CDR1 is SGHVS and CDR2 is FNYEAQ. The CDR3 region is CASSLWTHNTEAFF. CDR3 DNA sequence: TGTGCCAGCAGCCTATGGACACATAACACTGAAGCTTTCTTT.

The chain has TRBV18 and TRBJ2-7; D may be TRBD1 or TRBD2 (5 bases each). The V end was cut by 6 bases, the J end by 0 bases, with 15 bases between. Per germline, CDR1 KGHSH and CDR2 LQKENI. The length of the CDR3 is 15 residues. The DNA of the CDR3 is TGTGCCAGCTCCGTTACGGGGCCTAGCTCCTACGAGCAGTACTTC. Translated, it gives CASSVTGPSSYEQYF.

The genes are TRBV24-1 and TRBJ2-1; 9 nucleotides match TRBD1. Trimming took 3 bases from V and 5 from J; bases not matched to a gene: 10. Germline CDR1 and CDR2: KGHDR and SFDVKD. The CDR3 is 17 residues long. The CDR3 sequence is CATSDPTGGWSHNEQFF. DNA of the CDR3: TGTGCCACCAGTGATCCCACAGGGGGCTGGAGCCACAATGAGCAGTTCTTC.